This T cell receptor (beta chain) was recovered during a study of T cell repertoires in cytomegalovirus infection. For the study at large: From public TCR beta signatures came an indication of both CMV infection and matching HLA type. Regarding the study as a whole: Carriers of CMV and the relevant HLA type were discriminated by public TCR beta frequency. Dominant in the ex vivo response were TCR beta clonotypes restricted by HLA-C and specific for CMV.

This clonotype has a count of ten or more. The antigen remains undetermined. Using its own MiXCR run on the reads, TCRdb lists one record per CDR3 protein. The sample yields approximately 150,000 distinct CDR3 sequences, under 8% seen once. J gave up 15 bases and V 5 bases, and 10 bases lay outside the gene matches. Germline V lookup: CDR1 MNHEY, CDR2 SVGEGT. This CDR3 spans 14 amino acids. This sequence was found in a human donor in good health (CMV status not recorded). Some clones in this sample may be carry-over from other donors' samples. The genes are TRBV6-2 or TRBV6-3 and TRBJ2-1, with 13 bases that match TRBD2. Sequenced sample: PBMCs. As DNA, the CDR3 is TGTGCCAGCAGTCCCCGACTAGCGGGGGGCCTCGTGTTCTTC. It translates to CASSPRLAGGLVFF.